A single sample is the source of the 15 T cell receptor beta chains below, sequenced in a study of cytotoxic CD8 clonotypes in ibrutinib-treated CLL. Sequenced by immunoSEQ multiplex PCR; TCRdb stores in-frame clones only, minus some. The repertoire includes 300,000 to 350,000 clones, around four fifths of them detected once, and roughly 6.3% sits in the top ten. The specimen comprised PBMCs, sampled before ibrutinib treatment. Source of these receptors: a human donor with chronic lymphocytic leukemia.

J is TRBJ2-1 and V is TRBV28; D uncertain. CDR1 MDHEN and CDR2 SYDVKM come from the germline V gene. The CDR3 sequence is 13 residues long. With 1 base removed from V and 10 bases from J, the gap between germline ends came to 11 bases. The CDR3, as DNA: TGTGCCAGCAGTTTATCCCAGAAGAAAGAGCAGTTCTTC. It is translated as CASSLSQKKEQFF.

This clone was seen once. The rearrangement uses TRBV9 and TRBJ2-1, with D tentatively TRBD1 or TRBD2 (5 bases each). V lost 3 bases to trimming and J lost 6 bases, with 28 bases between them. Germline CDR1 SGDLS, CDR2 YYNGEE. This CDR3 has 19 amino acids. CDR3 sequence: CASSDRDRQRGLRINEQFF. The CDR3 DNA is TGTGCCAGCAGCGACCGGGACCGCCAAAGGGGATTGAGGATCAATGAGCAGTTCTTC.

This clone was counted a single time. The chain is built from TRBV14 and TRBJ2-6; no reliable D call. The CDR3 loop spans 15 amino acids. The ends were cut back, 6 bases at V and 0 bases at J, with 9 bases in the middle. Looked up from germline, CDR1 is SGHDN and CDR2 is FVKESK. The CDR3 DNA sequence: TGTGCCAGCAGTCGTTACCGCTCTGGGGCCAACGTCCTGACTTTC. This translates into CASSRYRSGANVLTF.

CDR3: CATYRLAGATDTQYF. The CDR3 nucleotides read TGTGCCACGTACCGACTAGCGGGAGCCACAGATACGCAGTATTTT. This chain joins TRBV7-9 and TRBJ2-3; 12 nucleotides align to TRBD2. The germline V gene has CDR1 SEHNR and CDR2 FQNEAQ (reference sequence). The CDR3 contains 15 residues. V lost 10 bases, J lost 2 bases, and 7 bases stayed unmatched.

This sequence joins TRBV7-3 and TRBJ2-5; D remains ambiguous. Trimming left V 2 bases short and J 4 bases short, with 8 bases between. CDR1 is SGHTA and CDR2 is FQGTGA in the germline V gene. The CDR3 covers 13 residues. Written as DNA, the CDR3 is TGTGCCAGCAGCTTAGGTCGCCGAGAGACCCAGTACTTC. It specifies CASSLGRRETQYF.

The rearrangement links TRBV2 to TRBJ1-3, with TRBD1 identical over 8 bases. Germline trimming cut 7 bases from V and 2 bases from J; bases unmatched to any gene: 7. The germline gives CDR1 SNHLY, CDR2 FYNNEI. The CDR3 contains 15 residues. The CDR3: CASKAKTGAGNTIYF. The CDR3, as DNA: TGTGCCAGCAAGGCCAAGACAGGGGCTGGAAACACCATATATTTT.

V gene TRBV7-2 combines with J gene TRBJ2-5, with 8 nucleotides matching TRBD2. V shed 7 bases, J shed 2 bases, and the junction held 6 bases outside the gene matches. CDR1 and CDR2 (germline): SGHTA, FQGNSA. The CDR3 runs 14 residues. The CDR3 DNA reads as TGTGCCAGCAACCGCTTAGCGGGACAAGAGACCCAGTACTTC. Translating it yields CASNRLAGQETQYF.

The V and J genes are TRBV18 and TRBJ2-7, with 9 nucleotides matching TRBD2. Per germline, CDR1 KGHSH and CDR2 LQKENI. The CDR3 length is 15 residues. The ends lost 0 bases at V and 10 bases at J; junction bases unmatched: 10. Here the CDR3 DNA reads TGTGCCAGCTCACCACCAGCGGGAGGAGAAGTCGGTCAGTACTTC. Residues: CASSPPAGGEVGQYF. Using reference TRBV18 and TRBJ2-7 for the parts outside the CDR3, the full variable domain is NAGVMQNPRHLVRRRGQEARLRCSPMKGHSHVYWYRQLPEEGLKFMVYLQKENIIDESGMPKERFSAEFPKEGPSILRIQQVVRGDSAAYFCASSPPAGGEVGQYFGPGTRLTVT.

The V and J genes are TRBV6-6 and TRBJ2-7; 7 bases are shared with TRBD1. The CDR3 covers 14 residues. After removal of 2 bases from V and 6 bases from J, the junction contained 7 bases not matched to a gene. The germline V gene encodes CDR1 MNHNY and CDR2 SVGAGI (reference sequence). For the CDR3, the DNA is TGTGCCAGCAGTTACCCGGACAGGTCTAGCGAGCAGTACTTC. Its translation: CASSYPDRSSEQYF.

A note on this clone: Different DNA sequences within this sample yield the same CDR3. The V and J genes are TRBV13 and TRBJ2-2; the D gene is possibly TRBD1 (6 bases). Germline-derived CDR1 and CDR2 are PRHDT and FYEKMQ (reference sequence). V was clipped by 3 bases and J by 1 base, with 6 bases between them. The CDR3 is 14 amino acids. The CDR3: CASSLGQNTGELFF. The CDR3, as DNA: TGTGCCAGCAGCTTGGGACAGAACACCGGGGAGCTGTTTTTT.

The rearrangement joins TRBV9 to TRBJ2-2, with TRBD2 matching over 12 bases. Germline lookup yields CDR1 SGDLS and CDR2 YYNGEE. V lost 3 bases to trimming and J lost 7 bases; unmatched junction nucleotides: 13. The CDR3 is 18 amino acids. The CDR3 region is CASSGPRRASGRDGELFF. The DNA of the CDR3 is TGTGCCAGCAGCGGTCCTCGCCGGGCTAGCGGGAGGGACGGGGAGCTGTTTTTT.

V usage is TRBV30 and J usage is TRBJ2-1; a possible D gene is TRBD1 (5 bases). Germline lookup yields CDR1 GTSNPN and CDR2 SVGIG (reference sequence). The CDR3 length is 12 residues. Trimming took off 0 bases at V and 14 bases at J, with 14 bases between the two ends. CDR3 in amino acids: CAWSVQWGRKFF. The CDR3 nucleotides are TGTGCCTGGAGTGTACAATGGGGCCGAAAGTTCTTC. Combining the CDR3 with reference TRBV30 and TRBJ2-1 gives the whole variable domain SQTIHQWPATLVQPVGSPLSLECTVEGTSNPNLYWYRQAAGRGLQLLFYSVGIGQISSEVPQNLSASRPQDRQFILSSKKLLLSDSGFYLCAWSVQWGRKFFGPGTRLTVL.

The chain uses TRBV6-4 and TRBJ2-1; 9 positions match TRBD1. Per the germline V gene, CDR1 is MRHNA and CDR2 is SNTAGT. Unmatched junction bases numbered 5, after V lost 6 bases and J lost 8 bases. CDR3 size: 13 residues. CDR3 sequence reads: CASSPQGADEQFF. CDR3 bases: TGTGCCAGCAGCCCACAGGGGGCGGATGAGCAGTTCTTC.

The chain links TRBV2 to TRBJ1-5, with D maybe TRBD1 (5 bases). This CDR3 is built from 11 residues. From germline, CDR1 is SNHLY and CDR2 FYNNEI. The germline V and J ends were trimmed by 1 base and 16 bases, with 11 bases remaining between them. The CDR3 loop is CASSEGTRRHF. The CDR3 nucleotides read TGTGCCAGCAGTGAAGGGACACGCCGACATTTT.

The count of this clone is one. The rearrangement joins TRBV6-1 to TRBJ1-1; D gene unclear. The CDR3 has 10 residues. V was pared by 6 bases and J by 1 base, with 0 bases between. In germline, CDR1 is MNHNS, CDR2 SASEGT. The CDR3 protein is CASRNTEAFF. CDR3 bases: TGTGCCAGCAGGAACACTGAAGCTTTCTTT.